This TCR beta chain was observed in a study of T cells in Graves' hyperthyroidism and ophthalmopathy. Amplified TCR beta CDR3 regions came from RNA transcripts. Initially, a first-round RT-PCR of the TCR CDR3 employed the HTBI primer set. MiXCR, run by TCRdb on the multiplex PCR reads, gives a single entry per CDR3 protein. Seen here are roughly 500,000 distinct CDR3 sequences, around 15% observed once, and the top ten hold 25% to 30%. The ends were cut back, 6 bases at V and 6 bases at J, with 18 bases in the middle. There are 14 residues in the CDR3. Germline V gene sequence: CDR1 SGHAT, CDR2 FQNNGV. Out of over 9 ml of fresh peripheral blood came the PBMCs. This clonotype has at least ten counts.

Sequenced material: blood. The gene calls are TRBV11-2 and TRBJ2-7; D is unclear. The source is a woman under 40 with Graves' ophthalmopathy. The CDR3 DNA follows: TGTGCCAGCAGTCTAGAGAGAGGCAGGTCCGAGCAGTACTTC. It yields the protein CASSLERGRSEQYF.